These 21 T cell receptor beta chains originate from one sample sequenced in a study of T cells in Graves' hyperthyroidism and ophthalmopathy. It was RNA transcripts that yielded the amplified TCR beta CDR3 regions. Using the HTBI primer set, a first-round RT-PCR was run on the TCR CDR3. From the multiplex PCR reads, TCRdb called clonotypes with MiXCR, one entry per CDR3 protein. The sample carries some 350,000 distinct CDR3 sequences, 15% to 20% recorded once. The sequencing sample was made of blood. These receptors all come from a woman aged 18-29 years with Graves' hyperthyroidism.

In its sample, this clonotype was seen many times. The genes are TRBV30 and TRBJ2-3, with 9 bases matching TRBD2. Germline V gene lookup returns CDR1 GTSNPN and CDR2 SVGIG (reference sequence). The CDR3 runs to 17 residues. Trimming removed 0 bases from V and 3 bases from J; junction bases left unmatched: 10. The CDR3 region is CAWSVELAGALTDTQYF. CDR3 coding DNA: TGTGCCTGGAGTGTTGAGTTAGCGGGAGCTCTAACAGATACGCAGTATTTT.

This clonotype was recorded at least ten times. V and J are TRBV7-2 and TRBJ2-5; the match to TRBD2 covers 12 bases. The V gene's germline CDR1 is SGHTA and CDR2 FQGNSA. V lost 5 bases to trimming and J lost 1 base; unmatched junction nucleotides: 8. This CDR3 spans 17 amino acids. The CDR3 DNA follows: TGTGCCAGCAGCGCCCGGACTAGCGGGGACCTCCAAGAGACCCAGTACTTC. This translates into CASSARTSGDLQETQYF.

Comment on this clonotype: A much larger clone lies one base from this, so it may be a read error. CDR3 nucleotides: TGTGCCGGCAGTTTTGAACAAAGTTGGGGCTACACCTTC. Protein product: CAGSFEQSWGYTF. The chain has TRBV6-5 and TRBJ1-2; no firm D call. Germline assignment: CDR1 MNHEY and CDR2 SVGAGI. This CDR3 is 13 amino acids long.

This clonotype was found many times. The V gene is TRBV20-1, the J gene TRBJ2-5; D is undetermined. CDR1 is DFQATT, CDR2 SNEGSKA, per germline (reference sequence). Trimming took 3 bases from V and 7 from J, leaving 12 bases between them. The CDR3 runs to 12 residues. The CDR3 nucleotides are TGCAGTGCTAGCCCGACTCTCGCGACCCAGTACTTC. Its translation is CSASPTLATQYF.

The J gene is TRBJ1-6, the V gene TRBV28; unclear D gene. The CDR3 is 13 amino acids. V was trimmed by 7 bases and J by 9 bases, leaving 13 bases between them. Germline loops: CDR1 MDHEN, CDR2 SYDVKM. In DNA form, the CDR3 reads TGTGCCAGCACCGCCGGCGTTACTTCACCCCTCCACTTT. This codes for CASTAGVTSPLHF.

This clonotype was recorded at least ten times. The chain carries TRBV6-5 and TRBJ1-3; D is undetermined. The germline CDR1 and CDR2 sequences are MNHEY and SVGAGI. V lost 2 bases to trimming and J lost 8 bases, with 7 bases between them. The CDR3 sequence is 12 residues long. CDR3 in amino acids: CASSYRVDTIYF. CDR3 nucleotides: TGTGCCAGCAGTTACAGGGTGGACACCATATATTTT.

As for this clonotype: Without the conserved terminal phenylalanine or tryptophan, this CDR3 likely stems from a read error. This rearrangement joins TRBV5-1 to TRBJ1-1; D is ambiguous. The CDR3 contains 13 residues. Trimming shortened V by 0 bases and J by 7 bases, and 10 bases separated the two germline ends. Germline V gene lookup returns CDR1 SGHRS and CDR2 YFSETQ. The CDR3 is CASSLGVTDEAFS. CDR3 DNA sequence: TGCGCCAGCAGCTTGGGGGTTACAGATGAAGCTTTCTCT.

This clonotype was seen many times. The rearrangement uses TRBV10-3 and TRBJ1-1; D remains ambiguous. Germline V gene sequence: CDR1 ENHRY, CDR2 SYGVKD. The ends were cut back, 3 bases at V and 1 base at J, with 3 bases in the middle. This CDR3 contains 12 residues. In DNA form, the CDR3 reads TGTGCCATCAGTGACAGGAACACTGAAGCTTTCTTT. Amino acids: CAISDRNTEAFF.

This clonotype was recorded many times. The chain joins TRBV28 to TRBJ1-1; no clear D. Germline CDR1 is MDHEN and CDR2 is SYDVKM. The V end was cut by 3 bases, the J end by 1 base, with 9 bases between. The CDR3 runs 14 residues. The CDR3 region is CASSLDGSNTEAFF. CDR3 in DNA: TGTGCCAGCAGTTTGGACGGATCGAACACTGAAGCTTTCTTT.

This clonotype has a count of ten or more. In nucleotides, the CDR3 is TGTGCCAGCAGCCCAACTAGCGAGGAGCAGTACTTC. Translating gives CASSPTSEEQYF. The V call is TRBV13, the J call TRBJ2-7; 7 bases fit TRBD2. The CDR3 totals 12 residues. Germline V gives CDR1 PRHDT, CDR2 FYEKMQ (reference sequence). V was pared by 5 bases and J by 7 bases, with 5 bases of the junction left unmatched.

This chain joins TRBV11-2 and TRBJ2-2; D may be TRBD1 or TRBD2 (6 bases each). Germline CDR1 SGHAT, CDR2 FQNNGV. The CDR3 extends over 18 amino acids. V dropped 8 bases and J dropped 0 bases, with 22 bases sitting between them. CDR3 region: CASSRQLGGITNTGELFF. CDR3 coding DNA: TGTGCCAGCTCCCGACAGCTCGGGGGCATCACGAACACCGGGGAGCTGTTTTTT.

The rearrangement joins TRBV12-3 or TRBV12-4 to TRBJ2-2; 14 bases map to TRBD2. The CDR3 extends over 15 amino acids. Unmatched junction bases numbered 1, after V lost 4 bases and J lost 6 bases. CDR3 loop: CASSWTSGRSGELFF. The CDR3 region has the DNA TGTGCCAGCAGTTGGACTAGCGGGAGGTCCGGGGAGCTGTTTTTT.

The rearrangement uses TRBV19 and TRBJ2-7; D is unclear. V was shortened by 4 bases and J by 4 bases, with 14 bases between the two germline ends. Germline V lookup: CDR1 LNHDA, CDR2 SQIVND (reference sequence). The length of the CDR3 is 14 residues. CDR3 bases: TGTGCCAGTAGTACCCACGGCACCGGATACGAGCAGTACTTC. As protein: CASSTHGTGYEQYF.

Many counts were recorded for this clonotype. The DNA of the CDR3 is TGTGCCAGCAGGGTGACAGAGTATAGCAATCAGCCCCAGCATTTT. Its translation is CASRVTEYSNQPQHF. This sequence joins TRBV2 and TRBJ1-5; possible D gene TRBD1, 5 bases. Germline lookup yields CDR1 SNHLY and CDR2 FYNNEI. The CDR3 sequence is 15 residues long. V lost 6 bases, J lost 0 bases, and 12 bases lay in between.

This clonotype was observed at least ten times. Here the CDR3 DNA reads TGTGCTAGTGGTATTCAGGGACTTGAGACCCAGTACTTC. It translates to CASGIQGLETQYF. This chain joins TRBV12-5 and TRBJ2-5, with D possibly TRBD2 on 6 matching bases. The CDR3 has 13 residues. V was pared by 5 bases and J by 5 bases, with 12 bases between. Germline V CDR1 and CDR2: LGHNT, FRNRAP.

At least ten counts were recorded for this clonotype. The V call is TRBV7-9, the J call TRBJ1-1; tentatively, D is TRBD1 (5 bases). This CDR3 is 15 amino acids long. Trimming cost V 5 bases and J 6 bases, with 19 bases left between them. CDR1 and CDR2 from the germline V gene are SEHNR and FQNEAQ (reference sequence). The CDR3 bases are TGTGCCAGCAGCATCCCCGGTGGGGCGAGGGCTGAAGCTTTCTTT. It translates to CASSIPGGARAEAFF. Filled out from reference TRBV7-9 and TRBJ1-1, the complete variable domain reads DTGVSQNPRHKITKRGQNVTFRCDPISEHNRLYWYRQTLGQGPEFLTYFQNEAQLEKSRLLSDRFSAERPKGSFSTLEIQRTEQGDSAMYLCASSIPGGARAEAFFGQGTRLTVV.

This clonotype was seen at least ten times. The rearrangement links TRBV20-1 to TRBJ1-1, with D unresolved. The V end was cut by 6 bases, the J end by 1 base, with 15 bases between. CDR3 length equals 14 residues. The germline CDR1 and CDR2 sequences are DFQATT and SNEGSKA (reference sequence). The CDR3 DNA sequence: TGCAGTGCCGAAGGCGGAAGGGCGAACACTGAAGCTTTCTTT. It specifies CSAEGGRANTEAFF.

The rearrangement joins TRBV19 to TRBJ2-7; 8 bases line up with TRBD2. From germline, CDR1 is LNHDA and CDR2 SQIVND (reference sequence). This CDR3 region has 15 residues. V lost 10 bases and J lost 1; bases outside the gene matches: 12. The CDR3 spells CATTYGSGGSYEQYF. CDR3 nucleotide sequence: TGTGCCACCACCTATGGGAGCGGGGGATCCTACGAGCAGTACTTC.

This CDR3 is CASSYSETTGYTF. In DNA, the CDR3 is TGTGCCAGCAGTTACTCTGAAACAACTGGCTACACCTTC. The chain combines TRBV6-2 or TRBV6-3 with TRBJ1-2; D is unclear. The CDR3 is made up of 13 amino acids. The germline CDR1 and CDR2 sequences are MNHEY and SVGEGT. V lost 0 bases and J 7 bases, leaving 9 bases between the germline ends.

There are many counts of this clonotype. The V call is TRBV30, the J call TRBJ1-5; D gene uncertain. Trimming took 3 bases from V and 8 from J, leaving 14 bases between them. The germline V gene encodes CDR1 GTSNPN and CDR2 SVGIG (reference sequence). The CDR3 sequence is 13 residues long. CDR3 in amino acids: CAWRGGNGEPQHF. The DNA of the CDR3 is TGTGCCTGGAGGGGAGGGAACGGGGAGCCCCAGCATTTT.

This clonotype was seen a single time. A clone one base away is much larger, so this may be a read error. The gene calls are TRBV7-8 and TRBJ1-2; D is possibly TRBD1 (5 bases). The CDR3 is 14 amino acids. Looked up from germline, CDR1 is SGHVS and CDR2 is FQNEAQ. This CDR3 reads CACSPVGGYGGYTF. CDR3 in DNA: TGTGCCTGCAGCCCCGTGGGGGGATATGGGGGCTACACCTTC. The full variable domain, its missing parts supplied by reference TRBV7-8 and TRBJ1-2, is GAGVSQSPRYKVAKRGQDVALRCDPISGHVSLFWYQQALGQGPEFLTYFQNEAQLDKSGLPSDRFFAERPEGSVSTLKIQRTQQEDSAVYLCACSPVGGYGGYTFGSGTRLTVV.